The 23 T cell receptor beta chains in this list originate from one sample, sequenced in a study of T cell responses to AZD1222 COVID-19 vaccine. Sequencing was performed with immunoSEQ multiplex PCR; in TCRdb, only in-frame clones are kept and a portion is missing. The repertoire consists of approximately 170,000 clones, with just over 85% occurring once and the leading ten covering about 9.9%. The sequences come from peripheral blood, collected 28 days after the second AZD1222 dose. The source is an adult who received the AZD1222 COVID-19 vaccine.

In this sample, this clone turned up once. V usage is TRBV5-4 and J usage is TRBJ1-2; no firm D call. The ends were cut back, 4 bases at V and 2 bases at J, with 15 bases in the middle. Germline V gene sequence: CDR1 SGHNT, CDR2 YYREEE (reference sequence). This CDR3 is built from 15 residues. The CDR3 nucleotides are TGTGCCAGCAGCCGATCTAGGGCCCCGAACTATGGCTACACCTTC. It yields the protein CASSRSRAPNYGYTF.

The CDR3 DNA sequence: TGTGCCAGCAGTGTCGAACAGGGTGATCTATATACGCAGTATTTT. Its protein is CASSVEQGDLYTQYF. The rearrangement joins TRBV6-4 to TRBJ2-3, with a possible D match to TRBD1 (6 bases). Germline V CDR1 and CDR2: MRHNA, SNTAGT. V gave up 4 bases and J gave up 7 bases, with 18 bases separating them. The CDR3 length is 15 residues.

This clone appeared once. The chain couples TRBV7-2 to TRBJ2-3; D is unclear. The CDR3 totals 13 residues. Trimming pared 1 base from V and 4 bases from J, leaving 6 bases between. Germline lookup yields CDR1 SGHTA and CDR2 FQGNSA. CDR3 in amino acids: CASSLEFPDTQYF. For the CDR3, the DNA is TGTGCCAGCAGCTTAGAATTCCCAGATACGCAGTATTTT.

The CDR3 bases are TGTGCCAGCAAGGGCGGGGGGGATCAAGAGACCCAGTACTTC. The encoded protein is CASKGGGDQETQYF. The J gene is TRBJ2-5, the V gene TRBV3-1 (or the pseudogene TRBV3-2), with 9 bases lining up with TRBD2. Unmatched junction bases numbered 5, after V lost 7 bases and J lost 2 bases. The CDR3 totals 14 residues. Looked up from germline, CDR1 is LGHDT and CDR2 is YNNKEL (reference sequence).

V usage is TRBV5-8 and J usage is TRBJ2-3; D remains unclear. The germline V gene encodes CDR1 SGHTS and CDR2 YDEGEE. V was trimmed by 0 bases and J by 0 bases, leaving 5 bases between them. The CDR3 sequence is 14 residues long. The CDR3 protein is CASSLGVSTDTQYF. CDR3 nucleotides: TGTGCCAGCAGCTTGGGGGTGAGCACAGATACGCAGTATTTT.

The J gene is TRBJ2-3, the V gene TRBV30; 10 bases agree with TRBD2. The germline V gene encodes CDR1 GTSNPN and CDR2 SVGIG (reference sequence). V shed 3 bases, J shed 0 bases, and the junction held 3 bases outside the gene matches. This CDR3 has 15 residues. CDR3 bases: TGTGCCTGGAGAGCGGGGGGGACTAGCACAGATACGCAGTATTTT. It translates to CAWRAGGTSTDTQYF.

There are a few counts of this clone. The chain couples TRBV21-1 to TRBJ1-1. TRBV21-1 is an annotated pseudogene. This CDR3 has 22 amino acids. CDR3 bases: TGTGCCAGCAGCAAAGCGGACCATCAGGATGCGAAGGGGCGGGGTCTGAACACTGAAGCTTTCTTT. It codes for CASSKADHQDAKGRGLNTEAFF.

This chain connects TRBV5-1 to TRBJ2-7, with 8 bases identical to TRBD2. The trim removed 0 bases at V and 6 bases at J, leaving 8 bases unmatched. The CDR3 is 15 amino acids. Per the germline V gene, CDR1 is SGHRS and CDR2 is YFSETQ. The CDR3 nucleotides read TGCGCCAGCAGCTTGGGGCTAGCGGGCGGGGGCGAGCAGTACTTC. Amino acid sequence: CASSLGLAGGGEQYF.

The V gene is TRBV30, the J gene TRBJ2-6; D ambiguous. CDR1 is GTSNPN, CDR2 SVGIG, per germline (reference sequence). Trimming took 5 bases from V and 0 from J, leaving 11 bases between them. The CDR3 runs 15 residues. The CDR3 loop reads CAWGAPPSGANVLTF. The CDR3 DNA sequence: TGTGCCTGGGGCGCCCCACCCTCTGGGGCCAACGTCCTGACTTTC.

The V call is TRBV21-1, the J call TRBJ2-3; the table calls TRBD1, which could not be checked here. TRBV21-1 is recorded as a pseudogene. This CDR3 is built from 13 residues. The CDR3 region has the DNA TGTGCCAGCAGCAGCCGGACAGGGTGGTGGCAGTATTTT. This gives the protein CASSSRTGWWQYF.

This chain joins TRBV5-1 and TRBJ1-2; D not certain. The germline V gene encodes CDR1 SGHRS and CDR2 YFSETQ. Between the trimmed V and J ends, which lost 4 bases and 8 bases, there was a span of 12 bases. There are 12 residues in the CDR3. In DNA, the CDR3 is TGCGCCAGCAGCCCGATAACGGGAGGCTACACCTTC. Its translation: CASSPITGGYTF.

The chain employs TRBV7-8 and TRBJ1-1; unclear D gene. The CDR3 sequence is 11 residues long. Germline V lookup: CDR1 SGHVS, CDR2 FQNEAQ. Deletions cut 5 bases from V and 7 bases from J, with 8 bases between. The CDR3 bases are TGTGCCAGCAGCCCCCTAGATGAAGCTTTCTTT. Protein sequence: CASSPLDEAFF. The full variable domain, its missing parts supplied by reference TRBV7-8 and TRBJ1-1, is GAGVSQSPRYKVAKRGQDVALRCDPISGHVSLFWYQQALGQGPEFLTYFQNEAQLDKSGLPSDRFFAERPEGSVSTLKIQRTQQEDSAVYLCASSPLDEAFFGQGTRLTVV.

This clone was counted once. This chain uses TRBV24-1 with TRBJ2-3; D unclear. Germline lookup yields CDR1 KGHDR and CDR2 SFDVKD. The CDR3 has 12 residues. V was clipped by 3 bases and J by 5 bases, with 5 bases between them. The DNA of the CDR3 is TGTGCCACCAGTGATCTCGTAGATACGCAGTATTTT. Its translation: CATSDLVDTQYF.

The CDR3 nucleotides read TGTGCCAGCAGCTTAGATGAGGGGGCGCATGACTATGGCTACACCTTC. Translation: CASSLDEGAHDYGYTF. The chain uses TRBV11-3 and TRBJ1-2, with 7 positions matching TRBD1. V lost 0 bases and J lost 3; bases outside the gene matches: 7. The germline CDR1 and CDR2 sequences are SGHNT and YENEEA. The CDR3 totals 16 residues.

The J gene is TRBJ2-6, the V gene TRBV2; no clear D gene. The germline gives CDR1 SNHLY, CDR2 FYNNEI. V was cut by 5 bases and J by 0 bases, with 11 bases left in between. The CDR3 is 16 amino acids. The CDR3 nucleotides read TGTGCCAGCAGTACCCGAAGCCCCTCTGGGGCCAACGTCCTGACTTTC. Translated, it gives CASSTRSPSGANVLTF.

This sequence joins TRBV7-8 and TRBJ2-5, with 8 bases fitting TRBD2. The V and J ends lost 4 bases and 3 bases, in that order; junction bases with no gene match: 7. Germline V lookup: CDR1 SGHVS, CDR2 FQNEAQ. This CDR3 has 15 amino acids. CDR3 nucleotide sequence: TGTGCCAGCAGCTCAGGACTAGCAGAGGAAGAGACCCAGTACTTC. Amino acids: CASSSGLAEEETQYF.

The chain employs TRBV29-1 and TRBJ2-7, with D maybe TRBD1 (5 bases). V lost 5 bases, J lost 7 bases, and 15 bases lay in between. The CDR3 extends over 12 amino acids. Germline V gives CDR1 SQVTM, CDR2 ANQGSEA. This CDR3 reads CSVTGAEKEQYF. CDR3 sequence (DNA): TGCAGCGTTACAGGCGCTGAAAAGGAGCAGTACTTC.

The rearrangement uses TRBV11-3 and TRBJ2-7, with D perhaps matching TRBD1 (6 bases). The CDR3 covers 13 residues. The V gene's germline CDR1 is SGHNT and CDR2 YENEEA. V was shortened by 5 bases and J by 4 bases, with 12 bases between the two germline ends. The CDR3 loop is CASSPSDSYEQYF. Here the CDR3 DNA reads TGTGCCAGCAGCCCATCGGACAGTTACGAGCAGTACTTC.

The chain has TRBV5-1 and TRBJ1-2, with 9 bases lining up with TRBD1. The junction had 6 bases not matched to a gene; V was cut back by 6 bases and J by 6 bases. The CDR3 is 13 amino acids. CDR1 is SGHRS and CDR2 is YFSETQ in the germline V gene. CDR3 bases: TGCGCCAGCACATTGGACAGGGGTAATGGCTACACCTTC. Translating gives CASTLDRGNGYTF.

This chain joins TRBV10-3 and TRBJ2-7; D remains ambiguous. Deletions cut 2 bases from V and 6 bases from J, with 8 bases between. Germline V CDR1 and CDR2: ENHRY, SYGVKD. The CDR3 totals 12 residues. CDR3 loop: CAISEGWGEQYF. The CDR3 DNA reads TGTGCCATCAGTGAGGGGTGGGGCGAGCAGTACTTC.

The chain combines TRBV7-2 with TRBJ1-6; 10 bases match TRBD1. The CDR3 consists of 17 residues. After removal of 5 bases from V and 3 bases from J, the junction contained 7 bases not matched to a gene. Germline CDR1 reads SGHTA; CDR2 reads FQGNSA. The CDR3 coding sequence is TGTGCCAGCAGCCGGGACAGGGGAAGTAGCTATAATTCACCCCTCCACTTT. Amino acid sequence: CASSRDRGSSYNSPLHF.

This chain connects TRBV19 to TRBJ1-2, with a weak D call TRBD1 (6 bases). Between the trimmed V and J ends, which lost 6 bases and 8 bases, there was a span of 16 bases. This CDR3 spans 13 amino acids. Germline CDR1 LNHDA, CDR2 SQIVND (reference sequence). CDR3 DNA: TGTGCCAGTAGCCCCGCACAGGGTGGGGGCTACACCTTC. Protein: CASSPAQGGGYTF.

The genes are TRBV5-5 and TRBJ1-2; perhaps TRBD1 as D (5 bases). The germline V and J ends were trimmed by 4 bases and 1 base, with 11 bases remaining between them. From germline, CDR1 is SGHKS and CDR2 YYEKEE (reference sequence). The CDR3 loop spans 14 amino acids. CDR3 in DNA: TGTGCCAGCAGCGGGGGGTTCCGTAACTATGGCTACACCTTC. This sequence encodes CASSGGFRNYGYTF.